The 27 T cell receptor beta chains below all came from one sample that was sequenced in a study of identical twins. From the 5' RACE reads, TCRdb called clonotypes with MiXCR, one entry per CDR3 protein. Of about 240,000 distinct CDR3 sequences listed, 10% to 13% were seen once; the top ten hold about a tenth. The sample consisted of memory T cells sorted from blood. The source is a man over 45 in good health.

This clonotype was observed at least ten times. The chain recombines TRBV29-1 with TRBJ2-3, with D possibly matching TRBD2 (5 bases). The germline V and J ends were trimmed by 3 bases and 0 bases, with 13 bases remaining between them. The CDR3 extends over 15 amino acids. In germline, CDR1 is SQVTM, CDR2 ANQGSEA. CDR3 sequence reads: CSVERGSRSTDTQYF. The CDR3 DNA sequence: TGCAGCGTTGAGAGAGGGAGTCGCAGCACAGATACGCAGTATTTT.

The table lists this clonotype with many counts. The chain joins TRBV28 to TRBJ2-4, with D maybe TRBD2 (6 bases). The V end lost 5 bases, the J end lost 8 bases, and 16 bases lay between the germline ends. CDR3 size: 14 residues. Germline CDR1 reads MDHEN; CDR2 reads SYDVKM. CDR3 region: CASSLGTGRDIQYF. CDR3 nucleotides: TGTGCCAGCAGTCTTGGGACTGGGCGCGACATTCAGTACTTC.

This clonotype occurred many times. V gene TRBV5-1 combines with J gene TRBJ1-1; D remains ambiguous. Trimming stripped 4 bases from V and 1 base from J, with 8 bases between. Germline CDR1 is SGHRS and CDR2 is YFSETQ. The length of the CDR3 is 13 residues. Here the CDR3 DNA reads TGCGCCAGCAGCCCTAGGCCGAACACTGAAGCTTTCTTT. Protein: CASSPRPNTEAFF.

The sample holds many counts of this clonotype. This chain connects TRBV5-1 to TRBJ2-2; 7 bases fit TRBD2. Germline V gene lookup returns CDR1 SGHRS and CDR2 YFSETQ. J was trimmed by 3 bases and V by 4 bases; bases with no gene match: 3. The CDR3 contains 14 residues. The DNA for the CDR3 is TGCGCCAGCAGCCGGGACTACTACACCGGGGAGCTGTTTTTT. This codes for CASSRDYYTGELFF.

This clonotype came up a few times. This may be a read error, as it is one base from a much larger clone. This rearrangement joins TRBV29-1 to TRBJ2-7, with TRBD2 identical over 8 bases. V was pared by 5 bases and J by 2 bases, with 2 bases of the junction left unmatched. The CDR3 length is 12 residues. Germline CDR1 reads SQVTM; CDR2 reads ANQGSEA. CDR3 bases: TGCAGCGTTAATAGCGGGGCCTACGAGCAGTACTTC. This sequence encodes CSVNSGAYEQYF.

This clonotype was recorded at least ten times. The chain links TRBV6-2 or TRBV6-3 to TRBJ2-2, with 10 bases that match TRBD2. J gave up 4 bases and V 6 bases, and 8 bases lay outside the gene matches. CDR3 length: 16 residues. From germline, CDR1 is MNHEY and CDR2 SVGEGT. The CDR3 DNA is TGTGCCAGCAGCCGCACCGGGACTAGCGTCACCGGGGAGCTGTTTTTT. It yields the protein CASSRTGTSVTGELFF.

This clonotype was counted only a few times. The CDR3 reads CSARTGANTGELFF. CDR3 bases: TGCAGCGCGAGGACAGGGGCGAACACCGGGGAGCTGTTTTTT. J is TRBJ2-2 and V is TRBV29-1; 9 nucleotides align to TRBD1. The V and J ends lost 7 bases and 0 bases, in that order; junction bases with no gene match: 3. This CDR3 region has 14 residues. CDR1 SQVTM and CDR2 ANQGSEA come from the germline V gene.

This clonotype was seen a few times. An end of the junction does not agree with germline; a read error may underlie this. V gene TRBV5-6 combines with J gene TRBJ1-2; possible D gene TRBD1, 5 bases. The length of the CDR3 is 11 residues. Germline-derived CDR1 and CDR2 are SGHDT and YYEEEE. In nucleotides, the CDR3 is TGTGCCAGCAGCTTACTCAGGGCCTATGACTTC. This gives the protein CASSLLRAYDF.

This clonotype was observed many times. The chain has TRBV27 and TRBJ2-1, with no clear D. This CDR3 comprises 15 residues. Trimming removed 3 bases at V and 2 bases at J, with 11 bases between. Germline CDR1 reads MNHEY; CDR2 reads SMNVEV (reference sequence). The CDR3 sequence: CASSFVGGTYNEQFF. CDR3 DNA sequence: TGTGCCAGCAGTTTTGTGGGCGGAACCTACAATGAGCAGTTCTTC.

The rearrangement joins TRBV7-2 to TRBJ2-1; D is tentatively TRBD1 or TRBD2 (5 bases each). Trimming left V 5 bases short and J 8 bases short, with 22 bases between. The V gene's germline CDR1 is SGHTA and CDR2 FQGNSA. The CDR3 extends over 16 amino acids. The CDR3 here is CASSRVPGPTGDEQFF. The CDR3 coding sequence is TGTGCCAGCAGCCGTGTTCCGGGACCAACCGGGGATGAGCAGTTCTTC.

There are many counts of this clonotype. The chain uses TRBV6-5 and TRBJ2-3; 14 bases fit TRBD2. Germline values: CDR1 MNHEY, CDR2 SVGAGI. The CDR3 extends over 17 amino acids. With 5 bases clipped from V and 0 bases from J, the junction kept 4 bases outside the gene matches. The CDR3 reads CASSHGTSGGSTDTQYF. CDR3 DNA sequence: TGTGCCAGCAGTCACGGGACTAGCGGGGGAAGCACAGATACGCAGTATTTT.

The chain is built from TRBV12-3 or TRBV12-4 and TRBJ1-1, with D possibly TRBD1 on 6 matching bases. V lost 4 bases to trimming and J lost 1 base, with 10 bases between them. The CDR3 length is 14 residues. CDR3 DNA sequence: TGTGCCAGCAGTTGGGGACAACGGAACACTGAAGCTTTCTTT. Encoded protein: CASSWGQRNTEAFF.

Note on this clonotype: One end of the junction does not line up with germline, which may come from a read error. J is TRBJ1-2 and V is TRBV27; 8 bases match TRBD1. CDR1 and CDR2 from the germline V gene are MNHEY and SMNVEV (reference sequence). This CDR3 has 15 amino acids. CDR3 nucleotide sequence: TGTGCCAGCAGTCCCGGACAGGGCCGGAACTTTGGCTACACCTTC. Translating it yields CASSPGQGRNFGYTF.

This clonotype was observed many times. The gene calls are TRBV6-1 and TRBJ2-1; 11 positions match TRBD2. The trim removed 8 bases at V and 2 bases at J, leaving 5 bases unmatched. Germline V gene sequence: CDR1 MNHNS, CDR2 SASEGT. CDR3 size: 15 residues. In nucleotides, the CDR3 is TGTGCCAGCCGCTTAGCGGGGGGGCCCTACAATGAGCAGTTCTTC. It is translated as CASRLAGGPYNEQFF.

The rearrangement joins TRBV6-5 to TRBJ2-3, with D maybe TRBD2 (5 bases). The CDR3 loop spans 17 amino acids. Trimming stripped 2 bases from V and 5 bases from J, with 20 bases between. Looked up from germline, CDR1 is MNHEY and CDR2 is SVGAGI. The CDR3 coding sequence is TGTGCCAGCAGTTACGGGCTAGGGAGAGCCTTCTTAGATACGCAGTATTTT. Its translation: CASSYGLGRAFLDTQYF.

CDR3 coding DNA: TGTGCCAGCTCTCCAAACAGAGACACCGGGGAGCTGTTTTTT. This codes for CASSPNRDTGELFF. The rearrangement links TRBV18 to TRBJ2-2; D unclear. The CDR3 runs to 14 residues. V dropped 6 bases and J dropped 3 bases, with 11 bases sitting between them. Per the germline V gene, CDR1 is KGHSH and CDR2 is LQKENI.

V gene TRBV6-2 or TRBV6-3 combines with J gene TRBJ2-1; D is perhaps TRBD1 or TRBD2 (5 bases each). Trimming stripped 0 bases from V and 4 bases from J, with 10 bases between. This CDR3 spans 15 amino acids. Per the germline V gene, CDR1 is MNHEY and CDR2 is SVGEGT. The CDR3 DNA reads TGTGCCAGCAGTTACTCTGGGACGGTTTACAATGAGCAGTTCTTC. Translation gives CASSYSGTVYNEQFF.

The table lists this clonotype with a few counts. This chain uses TRBV6-1 with TRBJ2-3; the D is unclear. The germline V gene has CDR1 MNHNS and CDR2 SASEGT. V was shortened by 10 bases and J by 2 bases, with 10 bases between the two germline ends. The CDR3 is made up of 12 amino acids. DNA of the CDR3: TGTGCCACCCAGAGAAACACAGATACGCAGTATTTT. This translates into CATQRNTDTQYF.

This clonotype was counted only a few times. This chain connects TRBV20-1 to TRBJ2-7, with 11 bases fitting TRBD1. CDR3 size: 15 residues. J was trimmed by 6 bases and V by 5 bases; bases with no gene match: 12. The germline V gene has CDR1 DFQATT and CDR2 SNEGSKA (reference sequence). The CDR3 coding sequence is TGCAGTGCTCGCTCCCAGGACAGGGGGCGAGCCGAGCAGTACTTC. Amino acid sequence: CSARSQDRGRAEQYF.

CDR3: CASSQDVRSGISDEQFF. CDR3 nucleotides: TGCGCCAGCAGCCAAGATGTGCGGAGCGGGATAAGCGATGAGCAGTTCTTC. This chain links TRBV4-3 with TRBJ2-1; 7 nucleotides align to TRBD2. Germline V CDR1 and CDR2: LGHNA, YSLEER. The CDR3 has 17 residues. Trimming at V came to 0 bases and at J to 8 bases, leaving 13 bases not matched to a gene.

The chain employs TRBV10-3 and TRBJ2-5; a weak D match, TRBD1 (6 bases). This CDR3 region has 12 residues. V lost 4 bases and J lost 4, with 7 bases in between. The V gene's germline CDR1 is ENHRY and CDR2 SYGVKD. CDR3 coding DNA: TGTGCCATCAGTGTGGACAGAGAGACCCAGTACTTC. The encoded protein is CAISVDRETQYF.

This chain uses TRBV7-2 with TRBJ1-1, with a weak D call TRBD1 (5 bases). Germline V gives CDR1 SGHTA, CDR2 FQGNSA. V was cut by 6 bases and J by 2 bases, with 19 bases left in between. This CDR3 has 16 residues. The DNA of the CDR3 is TGTGCCAGCAGTCTCGTAGCCGGCAGGGTAAACACTGAAGCTTTCTTT. This sequence encodes CASSLVAGRVNTEAFF.

This clonotype was observed a handful of times. The chain employs TRBV2 and TRBJ2-1; 9 positions agree with TRBD2. V trimming: 4 bases; J trimming: 9 bases; junction bases outside the gene matches: 7. CDR1 is SNHLY and CDR2 is FYNNEI in the germline V gene. The CDR3 extends over 14 amino acids. This chain's CDR3 is CASSAIAGEAEQFF. The CDR3 DNA is TGTGCCAGCAGTGCCATAGCGGGAGAGGCTGAGCAGTTCTTC.

This chain joins TRBV13 and TRBJ2-1; D possibly corresponds to TRBD2 (5 bases). There are 14 residues in the CDR3. In germline, CDR1 is PRHDT, CDR2 FYEKMQ (reference sequence). V was clipped by 5 bases and J by 4 bases, with 12 bases between them. CDR3 amino acids: CASSLRTFYNEQFF. The CDR3 nucleotides are TGTGCCAGCAGCCTCCGGACTTTTTACAATGAGCAGTTCTTC.

This clonotype has a single count. V usage is TRBV10-3 and J usage is TRBJ1-1; D remains unclear. With 2 bases removed from V and 0 bases from J, the gap between germline ends came to 13 bases. Germline V CDR1 and CDR2: ENHRY, SYGVKD. CDR3 length equals 16 residues. The CDR3 DNA reads as TGTGCCATCAGTGAGGGGAGCAGAAGCCTGAACACTGAAGCTTTCTTT. It specifies CAISEGSRSLNTEAFF.

This clonotype was observed at least ten times. The gene calls are TRBV20-1 and TRBJ1-4; a weak D match, TRBD1 (5 bases). CDR3 length: 12 residues. The germline gives CDR1 DFQATT, CDR2 SNEGSKA (reference sequence). V lost 7 bases, J lost 13 bases, and 19 bases lay in between. This CDR3 is CSVGDRRKGLFF. CDR3 bases: TGCAGTGTGGGGGACCGCCGAAAAGGACTGTTTTTT.

This clonotype was counted many times. The chain recombines TRBV5-1 with TRBJ2-3, with a possible D match to TRBD2 (6 bases). Germline V gene data show CDR1 as SGHRS and CDR2 as YFSETQ. V was trimmed by 0 bases and J by 4 bases, leaving 21 bases between them. The CDR3 covers 18 residues. The CDR3 is CASSLGTRANRGADTQYF. As DNA, the CDR3 is TGCGCCAGCAGCTTGGGGACGCGGGCCAATCGCGGGGCAGATACGCAGTATTTT. Looking up the rest from reference TRBV5-1 and TRBJ2-3 gives the full variable domain: KAGVTQTPRYLIKTRGQQVTLSCSPISGHRSVSWYQQTPGQGLQFLFEYFSETQRNKGNFPGRFSGRQFSNSRSEMNVSTLELGDSALYLCASSLGTRANRGADTQYFGPGTRLTVL.